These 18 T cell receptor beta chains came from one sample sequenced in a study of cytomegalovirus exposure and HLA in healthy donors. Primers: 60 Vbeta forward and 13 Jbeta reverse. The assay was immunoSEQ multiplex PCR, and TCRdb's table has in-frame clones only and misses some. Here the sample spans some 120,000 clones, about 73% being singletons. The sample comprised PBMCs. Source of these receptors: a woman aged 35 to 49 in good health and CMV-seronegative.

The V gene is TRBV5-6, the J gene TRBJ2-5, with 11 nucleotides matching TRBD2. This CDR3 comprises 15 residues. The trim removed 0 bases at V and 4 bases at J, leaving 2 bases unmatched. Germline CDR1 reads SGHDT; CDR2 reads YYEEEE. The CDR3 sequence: CASSLVGLAGETQYF. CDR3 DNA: TGTGCCAGCAGCTTGGTAGGACTAGCGGGAGAGACCCAGTACTTC.

Here the CDR3 reads CASSLGAGKSGYTF. The CDR3 nucleotides read TGTGCCAGCAGCTTAGGCGCAGGGAAATCTGGCTACACCTTC. J is TRBJ1-2 and V is TRBV13, with D possibly being TRBD1 (5 bases). With 0 bases removed from V and 7 bases from J, the gap between germline ends came to 12 bases. The germline CDR1 and CDR2 sequences are PRHDT and FYEKMQ (reference sequence). The CDR3 has 14 residues.

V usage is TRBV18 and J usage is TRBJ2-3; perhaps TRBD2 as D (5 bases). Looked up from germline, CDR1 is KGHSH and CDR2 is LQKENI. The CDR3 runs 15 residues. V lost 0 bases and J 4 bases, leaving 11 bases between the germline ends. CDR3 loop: CASSPPGRSADTQYF. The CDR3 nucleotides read TGTGCCAGCTCACCACCTGGGAGATCTGCAGATACGCAGTATTTT. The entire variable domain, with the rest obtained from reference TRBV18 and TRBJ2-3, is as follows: NAGVMQNPRHLVRRRGQEARLRCSPMKGHSHVYWYRQLPEEGLKFMVYLQKENIIDESGMPKERFSAEFPKEGPSILRIQQVVRGDSAAYFCASSPPGRSADTQYFGPGTRLTVL.

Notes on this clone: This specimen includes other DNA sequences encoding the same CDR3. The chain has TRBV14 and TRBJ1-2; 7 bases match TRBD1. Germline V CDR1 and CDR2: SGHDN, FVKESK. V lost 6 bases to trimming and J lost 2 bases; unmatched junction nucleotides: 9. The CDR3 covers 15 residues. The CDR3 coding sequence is TGTGCCAGCAGACAAACGGGACAGACGAACTATGGCTACACCTTC. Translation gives CASRQTGQTNYGYTF.

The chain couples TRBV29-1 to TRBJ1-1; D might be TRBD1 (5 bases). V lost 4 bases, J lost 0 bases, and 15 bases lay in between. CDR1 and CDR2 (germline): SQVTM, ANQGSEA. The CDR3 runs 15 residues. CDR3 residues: CSVGSGWGMNTEAFF. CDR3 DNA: TGCAGCGTTGGTAGTGGGTGGGGCATGAACACTGAAGCTTTCTTT.

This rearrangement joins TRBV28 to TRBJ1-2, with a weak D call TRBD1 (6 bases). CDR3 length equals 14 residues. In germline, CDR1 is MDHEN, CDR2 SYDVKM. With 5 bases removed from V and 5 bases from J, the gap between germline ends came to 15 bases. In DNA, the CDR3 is TGTGCCAGCAGTCCTATTTCGGGACATTATGGCTACACCTTC. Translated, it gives CASSPISGHYGYTF.

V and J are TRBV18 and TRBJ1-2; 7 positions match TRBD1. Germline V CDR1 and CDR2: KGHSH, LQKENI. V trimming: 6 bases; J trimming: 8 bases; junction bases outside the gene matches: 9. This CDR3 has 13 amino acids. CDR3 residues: CASSQTGIEGYTF. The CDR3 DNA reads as TGTGCCAGCTCGCAGACAGGGATCGAGGGCTACACCTTC.

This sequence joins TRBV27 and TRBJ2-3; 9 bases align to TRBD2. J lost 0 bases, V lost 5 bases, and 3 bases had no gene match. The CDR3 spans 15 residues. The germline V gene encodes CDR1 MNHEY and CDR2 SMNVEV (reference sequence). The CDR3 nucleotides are TGTGCCAGCAGTCCTGGACTAGCGAGCACAGATACGCAGTATTTT. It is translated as CASSPGLASTDTQYF.

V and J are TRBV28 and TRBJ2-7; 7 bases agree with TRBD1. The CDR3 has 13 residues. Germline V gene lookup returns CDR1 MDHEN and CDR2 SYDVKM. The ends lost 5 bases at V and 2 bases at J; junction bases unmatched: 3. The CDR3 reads CASSGDSTYEQYF. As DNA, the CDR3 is TGTGCCAGCAGTGGGGACAGCACCTACGAGCAGTACTTC.

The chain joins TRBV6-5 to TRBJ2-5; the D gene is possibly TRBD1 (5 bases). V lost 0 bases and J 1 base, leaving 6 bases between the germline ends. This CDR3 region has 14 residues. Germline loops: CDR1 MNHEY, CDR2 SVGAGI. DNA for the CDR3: TGTGCCAGCAGTTACTCTGGGGCCCAAGAGACCCAGTACTTC. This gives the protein CASSYSGAQETQYF.

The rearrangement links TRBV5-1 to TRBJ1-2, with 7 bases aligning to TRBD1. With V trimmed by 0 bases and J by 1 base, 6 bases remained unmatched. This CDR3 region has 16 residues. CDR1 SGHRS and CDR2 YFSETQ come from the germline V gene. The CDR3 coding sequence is TGCGCCAGCAGCTTGGCCGGGACAGCTATTAACTATGGCTACACCTTC. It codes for CASSLAGTAINYGYTF.

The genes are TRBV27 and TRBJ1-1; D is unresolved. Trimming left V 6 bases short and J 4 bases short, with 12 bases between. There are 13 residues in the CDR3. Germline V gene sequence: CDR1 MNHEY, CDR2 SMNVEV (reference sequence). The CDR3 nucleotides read TGTGCCAGCAGAATGGAAGGGAGCACTGAAGCTTTCTTT. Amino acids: CASRMEGSTEAFF.

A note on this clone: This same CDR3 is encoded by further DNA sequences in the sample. In DNA, the CDR3 is TGTGCCAGCAGTTTTCAGGGCTCCTACGAGCAGTACTTC. This codes for CASSFQGSYEQYF. V is TRBV27 and J is TRBJ2-7; D is possibly TRBD1 (5 bases). The germline CDR1 and CDR2 sequences are MNHEY and SMNVEV (reference sequence). V was trimmed by 3 bases and J by 0 bases, leaving 6 bases between them. The CDR3 spans 13 residues.

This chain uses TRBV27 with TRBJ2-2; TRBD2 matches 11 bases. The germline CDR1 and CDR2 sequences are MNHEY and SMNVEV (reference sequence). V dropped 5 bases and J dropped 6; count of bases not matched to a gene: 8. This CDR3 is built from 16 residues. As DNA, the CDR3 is TGTGCCAGCAGTCAACCTAGCGGGAGGAGAGCCGGGGAGCTGTTTTTT. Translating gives CASSQPSGRRAGELFF.

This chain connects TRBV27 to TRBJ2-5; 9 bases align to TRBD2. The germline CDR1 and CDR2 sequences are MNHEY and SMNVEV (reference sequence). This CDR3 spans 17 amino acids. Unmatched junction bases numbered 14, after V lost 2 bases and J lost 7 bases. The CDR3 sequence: CASSLVGGRASGRTQYF. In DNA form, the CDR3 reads TGTGCCAGCAGTTTAGTGGGCGGGAGGGCCTCGGGGAGGACCCAGTACTTC.

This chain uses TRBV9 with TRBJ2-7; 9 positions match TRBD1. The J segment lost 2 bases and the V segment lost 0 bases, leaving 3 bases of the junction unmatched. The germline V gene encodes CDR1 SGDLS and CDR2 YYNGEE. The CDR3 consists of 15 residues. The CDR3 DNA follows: TGTGCCAGCAGCGTAGGCGGGACAGGGACCTACGAGCAGTACTTC. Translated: CASSVGGTGTYEQYF.

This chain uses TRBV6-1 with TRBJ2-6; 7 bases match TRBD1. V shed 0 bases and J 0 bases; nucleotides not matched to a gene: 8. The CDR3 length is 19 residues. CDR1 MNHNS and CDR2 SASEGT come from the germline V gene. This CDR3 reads CASSEALGTVDSGANVLTF. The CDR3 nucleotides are TGTGCCAGCAGTGAAGCGCTCGGGACAGTAGACTCTGGGGCCAACGTCCTGACTTTC.

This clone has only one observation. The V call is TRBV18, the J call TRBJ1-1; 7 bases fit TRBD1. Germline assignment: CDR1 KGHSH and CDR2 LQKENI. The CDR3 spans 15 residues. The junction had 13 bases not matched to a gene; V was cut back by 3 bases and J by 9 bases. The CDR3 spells CASSPEGAAGLQAFF. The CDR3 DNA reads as TGTGCCAGCTCACCGGAGGGGGCAGCAGGGCTCCAAGCTTTCTTT.